The 9 T cell receptor beta chains given below trace back to one sample, sequenced in a study of tumor-infiltrating lymphocytes in primary liver carcinoma. cDNA specific to TCR beta was made from around 450 ng of total RNA, with a constant-region primer employed for priming. What produced the TCR beta libraries was three nested multiplex PCR rounds using slightly modified ARM-PCR. A C-beta reverse primer and TRBV1-TRBV30 forward primers served in each of the first two PCR rounds, at approximately 10 cycles apiece. TCRdb analysed the multiplex PCR reads with MiXCR anew, one entry per CDR3 protein. The sample has some 190,000 distinct CDR3 sequences, 50% to 75% seen once. It was unsorted whole blood that yielded blood RNA, and germline DNA was also extracted. The sample comprised peripheral blood. Every receptor here comes from a man aged 40-49 years with primary liver carcinoma and hepatitis B virus infection.

The chain joins TRBV19 to TRBJ2-3, with a possible D match to TRBD1 (6 bases). Germline values: CDR1 LNHDA, CDR2 SQIVND (reference sequence). Trimming removed 8 bases from V and 6 bases from J, with 9 bases in between. The CDR3 covers 11 residues. The CDR3 is CASRQVDTQYF. CDR3 DNA sequence: TGTGCCAGTCGACAGGTCGATACGCAGTATTTT.

This clonotype was detected once. The chain links TRBV5-1 to TRBJ2-3; TRBD2 is a possible D gene (5 bases). Germline CDR1 is SGHRS and CDR2 is YFSETQ. The CDR3 totals 13 residues. Trimming pared 0 bases from V and 6 bases from J, leaving 8 bases between. The CDR3 nucleotides read TGCGCCAGCAGCTTGGGAGGGATGGATACGCAGTATTTT. Its protein is CASSLGGMDTQYF.

This clonotype was observed many times. The genes are TRBV4-2 and TRBJ2-1, with D tentatively TRBD2 (5 bases). Germline lookup yields CDR1 LGHNA and CDR2 YNFKEQ. Trimming took off 0 bases at V and 2 bases at J, with 11 bases between the two ends. This CDR3 region has 16 residues. CDR3 residues: CASSQDRDSAYNEQFF. DNA of the CDR3: TGTGCCAGCAGCCAAGATCGGGATAGCGCCTACAATGAGCAGTTCTTC.

This chain joins TRBV5-1 and TRBJ2-1; no clear D. The germline gives CDR1 SGHRS, CDR2 YFSETQ. Deletions cut 5 bases from V and 7 bases from J, with 13 bases between. The CDR3 is 13 residues long. The CDR3 loop reads CASSHGMGNEQFF. In DNA form, the CDR3 reads TGCGCCAGCAGTCACGGAATGGGAAATGAGCAGTTCTTC.

To note about this clonotype: At one of its ends the junction is not consistent with the germline gene, which may arise from a read error. The chain combines TRBV6-5 with TRBJ2-3, with D tentatively TRBD2 (5 bases). Germline loops: CDR1 MNHEY, CDR2 SVGAGI. The CDR3 loop spans 16 amino acids. The CDR3 DNA follows: TGTGCCAGCAATTACTCTGGGAGTTCCAGCACAGATACGCAGTATTTT. This sequence encodes CASNYSGSSSTDTQYF.

This clonotype was seen more than once but under ten times. This chain links TRBV7-9 with TRBJ2-7; D gene ambiguous. Germline V gene lookup returns CDR1 SEHNR and CDR2 FQNEAQ (reference sequence). The V and J ends lost 4 bases and 2 bases respectively, with 12 bases between them. The CDR3 has 14 residues. CDR3: CASSSIRTPYEQYF. CDR3 coding DNA: TGTGCCAGCAGCTCCATTAGAACCCCCTACGAGCAGTACTTC.

The chain is built from TRBV29-1 and TRBJ2-5; tentative D call: TRBD1 (5 bases). There are 13 residues in the CDR3. With 4 bases removed from V and 5 bases from J, the gap between germline ends came to 14 bases. Germline V gives CDR1 SQVTM, CDR2 ANQGSEA. The CDR3, as DNA: TGCAGCGTTGCCCCCTCAGGGTCCGAGACCCAGTACTTC. It specifies CSVAPSGSETQYF.

The chain links TRBV6-5 to TRBJ2-3, with TRBD1 as a possible D gene (5 bases). In germline, CDR1 is MNHEY, CDR2 SVGAGI. The CDR3 totals 15 residues. V was pared by 5 bases and J by 0 bases, with 12 bases between. The CDR3 is CASSQYRSSTDTQYF. As DNA, the CDR3 is TGTGCCAGCAGTCAATACAGGTCAAGCACAGATACGCAGTATTTT.

The V and J genes are TRBV10-2 and TRBJ2-7; 13 nucleotides align to TRBD2. This CDR3 has 16 amino acids. Trimming at V came to 6 bases and at J to 3 bases, leaving 8 bases not matched to a gene. Germline V gene data show CDR1 as WSHSY and CDR2 as SAAADI. The CDR3 sequence is CASSAGTSGTFYEQYF. CDR3 bases: TGCGCCAGCAGCGCCGGGACTAGCGGGACGTTCTACGAGCAGTACTTC.